A single sample gave rise to the 25 T cell receptor beta chains below, sequenced in a study of blood T cell repertoires in COVID-19. Method: immunoSEQ multiplex PCR; TCRdb's copy keeps in-frame clones and lacks some. This table has 270,000 or so clones, about 90% appearing once. The sequenced material came from peripheral blood. The receptors stem from a woman aged 25 to 45 with COVID-19, enrolled during active disease.

V is TRBV7-6 and J is TRBJ1-1; a weak D match, TRBD1 (6 bases). This CDR3 has 15 amino acids. Trimming left V 3 bases short and J 6 bases short, with 17 bases between. The V gene's germline CDR1 is SGHVS and CDR2 FNYEAQ. CDR3 nucleotide sequence: TGTGCCAGCAGCTTTTCGCCAGGGGTCTTGGCTGAAGCTTTCTTT. Translated: CASSFSPGVLAEAFF. Combining the CDR3 with reference TRBV7-6 and TRBJ1-1 gives the whole variable domain GAGVSQSPRYKVTKRGQDVALRCDPISGHVSLYWYRQALGQGPEFLTYFNYEAQQDKSGLPNDRFSAERPEGSISTLTIQRTEQRDSAMYRCASSFSPGVLAEAFFGQGTRLTVV.

The chain's CDR3 is CASGTGIYEQFF. DNA for the CDR3: TGTGCCAGCGGGACAGGGATATATGAGCAGTTCTTC. V is TRBV2 and J is TRBJ2-1, with TRBD1 matching 9 bases. The length of the CDR3 is 12 residues. Unmatched junction bases numbered 4, after V lost 8 bases and J lost 8 bases. Germline CDR1 and CDR2: SNHLY and FYNNEI.

CDR3 sequence reads: CASSLAGTGYEQYF. CDR3 DNA: TGTGCCAGCAGCCTCGCGGGGACGGGATACGAGCAGTACTTC. The chain joins TRBV7-9 to TRBJ2-7, with D possibly being TRBD2 (6 bases). The V end was cut by 5 bases, the J end by 4 bases, with 15 bases between. This CDR3 is 14 amino acids long. In germline, CDR1 is SEHNR, CDR2 FQNEAQ (reference sequence).

The chain couples TRBV6-6 to TRBJ2-7; TRBD2 agrees at 11 bases. This CDR3 is 15 amino acids long. Germline assignment: CDR1 MNHNY and CDR2 SVGAGI (reference sequence). V shed 4 bases, J shed 3 bases, and the junction held 5 bases outside the gene matches. The CDR3 region has the DNA TGTGCCAGCAGTTCCCCCCTAGCGGGGGGCTACGAGCAGTACTTC. Amino acid sequence: CASSSPLAGGYEQYF.

This chain connects TRBV19 to TRBJ1-4, with unresolved D. This CDR3 has 14 amino acids. The germline gives CDR1 LNHDA, CDR2 SQIVND (reference sequence). Trimming took off 6 bases at V and 3 bases at J, with 11 bases between the two ends. The CDR3 spells CASREEKANEKLFF. In DNA, the CDR3 is TGTGCCAGTAGGGAGGAGAAAGCTAATGAAAAACTGTTTTTT.

J is TRBJ2-7 and V is TRBV27, with a possible D match to TRBD1 (5 bases). Trimming shortened V by 2 bases and J by 0 bases, and 17 bases separated the two germline ends. Germline values: CDR1 MNHEY, CDR2 SMNVEV (reference sequence). The CDR3 is 17 residues long. The CDR3 loop is CASSLGAGPRSSYEQYF. CDR3 sequence (DNA): TGTGCCAGCAGTTTAGGGGCAGGCCCTCGGAGCTCCTACGAGCAGTACTTC.

The chain is built from TRBV3-1 (or the pseudogene TRBV3-2) and TRBJ2-3; 10 nucleotides line up with TRBD2. CDR3 length equals 17 residues. V shed 1 base and J 3 bases; nucleotides not matched to a gene: 7. CDR1 and CDR2 (germline): LGHDT, YNNKEL (reference sequence). CDR3 sequence: CASSQAKSGGATDTQYF. As DNA, the CDR3 is TGTGCCAGCAGCCAAGCAAAGAGCGGGGGGGCTACAGATACGCAGTATTTT.

V gene TRBV19 combines with J gene TRBJ1-6; tentative D call: TRBD1 (5 bases). Trimming removed 2 bases at V and 13 bases at J, with 12 bases between. CDR1 and CDR2 from the germline V gene are LNHDA and SQIVND (reference sequence). The CDR3 is 13 residues long. The DNA of the CDR3 is TGTGCCAGTAGTATACAGGGTACAGTCCCCCTCCACTTT. It translates to CASSIQGTVPLHF.

The chain joins TRBV20-1 to TRBJ1-1, with D uncertain. CDR1 DFQATT and CDR2 SNEGSKA come from the germline V gene (reference sequence). V was cut by 1 base and J by 5 bases, with 5 bases left in between. The CDR3 spans 11 residues. CDR3 coding DNA: TGCAGTGCTAGAGGAGGGACTGAAGCTTTCTTT. It encodes CSARGGTEAFF.

The V call is TRBV18, the J call TRBJ2-5, with 9 bases that match TRBD1. The V gene end was trimmed by 1 base and the J gene end by 1 base; junction bases not matched to a gene: 1. CDR3 size: 15 residues. In germline, CDR1 is KGHSH, CDR2 LQKENI. The CDR3 region has the DNA TGTGCCAGCTCACCACGGGACAGGGCCCAAGAGACCCAGTACTTC. It translates to CASSPRDRAQETQYF. The entire variable domain, with the rest obtained from reference TRBV18 and TRBJ2-5, is as follows: NAGVMQNPRHLVRRRGQEARLRCSPMKGHSHVYWYRQLPEEGLKFMVYLQKENIIDESGMPKERFSAEFPKEGPSILRIQQVVRGDSAAYFCASSPRDRAQETQYFGPGTRLLVL.

This clone was seen once. This chain links TRBV19 with TRBJ2-1; 7 bases align to TRBD2. Trimming at V came to 1 base and at J to 7 bases, leaving 7 bases not matched to a gene. This CDR3 has 15 residues. CDR1 and CDR2 (germline): LNHDA, SQIVND (reference sequence). The CDR3 here is CASSIGGGGGNEQFF. DNA for the CDR3: TGTGCCAGTAGTATAGGAGGCGGGGGTGGTAATGAGCAGTTCTTC. Full variable domain (missing parts from reference TRBV19 and TRBJ2-1): DGGITQSPKYLFRKEGQNVTLSCEQNLNHDAMYWYRQDPGQGLRLIYYSQIVNDFQKGDIAEGYSVSREKKESFPLTVTSAQKNPTAFYLCASSIGGGGGNEQFFGPGTRLTVL.

The chain recombines TRBV2 with TRBJ1-4, with D perhaps TRBD1 (6 bases). The CDR3 contains 14 residues. V lost 6 bases and J 5 bases, leaving 13 bases between the germline ends. Germline V CDR1 and CDR2: SNHLY, FYNNEI. In DNA, the CDR3 is TGTGCCAGCAGCCTCCAGGGGAAAAATGAAAAACTGTTTTTT. Translated, it gives CASSLQGKNEKLFF.

DNA of the CDR3: TGCGCCAGCAGCTTATCCGGGACAGCGTCCTACGAGCAGTACTTC. Translation: CASSLSGTASYEQYF. This chain links TRBV5-1 with TRBJ2-7, with TRBD1 matching 7 bases. In germline, CDR1 is SGHRS, CDR2 YFSETQ. The CDR3 totals 15 residues. Losses at the gene ends were 2 bases for V and 1 base for J; bases not matched to a gene: 6.

This sequence joins TRBV6-6 and TRBJ1-2, with D unresolved. Germline CDR1 reads MNHNY; CDR2 reads SVGAGI (reference sequence). The V gene lost 1 base and the J gene lost 6 bases, with 12 bases spanning the gap. This CDR3 has 14 amino acids. The CDR3 here is CASSYFGVGDGYTF. The CDR3 DNA reads as TGTGCCAGCAGTTACTTCGGGGTTGGGGATGGCTACACCTTC.

The chain uses TRBV19 and TRBJ1-5, with D maybe TRBD1 (6 bases). The germline gives CDR1 LNHDA, CDR2 SQIVND (reference sequence). The CDR3 is 14 residues long. Between the trimmed V and J ends, which lost 5 bases and 0 bases, there was a span of 8 bases. The CDR3 spells CASSRQASNQPQHF. DNA for the CDR3: TGTGCCAGTAGTCGACAGGCTAGCAATCAGCCCCAGCATTTT.

This chain joins TRBV10-3 and TRBJ2-7; TRBD1 aligns across 8 bases. The CDR3 is 13 residues long. Germline V gene sequence: CDR1 ENHRY, CDR2 SYGVKD. V trimming: 10 bases; J trimming: 0 bases; junction bases outside the gene matches: 5. CDR3: CATTGQGSYEQYF. The CDR3 nucleotides read TGTGCCACCACCGGACAGGGCTCCTACGAGCAGTACTTC.

This clone was seen once. The chain has TRBV3-1 (or the pseudogene TRBV3-2) and TRBJ1-3; D remains unclear. Germline assignment: CDR1 LGHDT and CDR2 YNNKEL (reference sequence). V lost 3 bases, J lost 0 bases, and 6 bases lay in between. The CDR3 length is 14 residues. The CDR3 region is CASSHAGSGNTIYF. CDR3 DNA sequence: TGTGCCAGCAGCCACGCCGGCTCTGGAAACACCATATATTTT.

The V and J genes are TRBV10-2 and TRBJ1-1; 10 positions agree with TRBD1. Per the germline V gene, CDR1 is WSHSY and CDR2 is SAAADI. J gave up 0 bases and V 8 bases, and 3 bases lay outside the gene matches. The CDR3 sequence is 14 residues long. The CDR3 region has the DNA TGCGCCAGCCGGGACAGGGGTATGAACACTGAAGCTTTCTTT. Translated, it gives CASRDRGMNTEAFF.

This chain uses TRBV11-2 with TRBJ2-1; 8 positions match TRBD2. This CDR3 spans 16 amino acids. Germline CDR1 reads SGHAT; CDR2 reads FQNNGV. The trim removed 9 bases at V and 4 bases at J, leaving 14 bases unmatched. This CDR3 is CASRGRSGGRYNEQFF. The DNA of the CDR3 is TGTGCCAGTCGGGGGAGGAGCGGGGGCCGTTACAATGAGCAGTTCTTC.

The chain joins TRBV15 to TRBJ2-1; possibly TRBD1 for D (5 bases). Germline CDR1 and CDR2: LNHNV and YYDKDF (reference sequence). V dropped 7 bases and J dropped 4 bases, with 20 bases sitting between them. This CDR3 contains 16 residues. The CDR3 spells CATTDTGTALYNEQFF. CDR3 DNA sequence: TGTGCCACCACCGATACAGGAACAGCCTTATACAATGAGCAGTTCTTC. Drawing the rest from reference TRBV15 and TRBJ2-1, the complete variable domain is DAMVIQNPRYQVTQFGKPVTLSCSQTLNHNVMYWYQQKSSQAPKLLFHYYDKDFNNEADTPDNFQSRRPNTSFCFLDIRSPGLGDTAMYLCATTDTGTALYNEQFFGPGTRLTVL.

This rearrangement joins TRBV7-2 to TRBJ2-3; weak D call: TRBD2 (6 bases). The CDR3 length is 14 residues. The germline gives CDR1 SGHTA, CDR2 FQGNSA. V was trimmed by 11 bases and J by 6 bases, leaving 21 bases between them. CDR3 sequence reads: CACAGGIRWDTQYF. CDR3 sequence (DNA): TGTGCCTGCGCCGGCGGGATCCGGTGGGATACGCAGTATTTT.

A few counts support this clone. This sequence joins TRBV19 and TRBJ2-1; possibly TRBD1 for D (6 bases). Trimming cost V 5 bases and J 8 bases, with 13 bases left between them. CDR1 and CDR2 from the germline V gene are LNHDA and SQIVND (reference sequence). The length of the CDR3 is 13 residues. CDR3 coding DNA: TGTGCCAGTAGTGTCCAGGGGTTCGATGAGCAGTTCTTC. This gives the protein CASSVQGFDEQFF.

The chain is built from TRBV7-9 and TRBJ2-5, with 11 bases that match TRBD1. Germline CDR1 SEHNR, CDR2 FQNEAQ (reference sequence). The ends lost 5 bases at V and 4 bases at J; junction bases unmatched: 12. The CDR3 length is 17 residues. The chain's CDR3 is CASSPRTGGAFPETQYF. In DNA, the CDR3 is TGTGCCAGCAGCCCCCGGACAGGGGGCGCATTTCCAGAGACCCAGTACTTC. Full variable domain (rest looked up from reference TRBV7-9 and TRBJ2-5): DTGVSQNPRHKITKRGQNVTFRCDPISEHNRLYWYRQTLGQGPEFLTYFQNEAQLEKSRLLSDRFSAERPKGSFSTLEIQRTEQGDSAMYLCASSPRTGGAFPETQYFGPGTRLLVL.

The chain uses TRBV11-2 and TRBJ2-7; TRBD2 matches at 13 bases. The germline CDR1 and CDR2 sequences are SGHAT and FQNNGV. This CDR3 has 17 amino acids. Unmatched junction bases numbered 11, after V lost 4 bases and J lost 5 bases. Here the CDR3 DNA reads TGTGCCAGCAGCTCTTGGGGACTAGCGGGGTCTCACGACGAGCAGTACTTC. This gives the protein CASSSWGLAGSHDEQYF.

This chain connects TRBV6-5 to TRBJ1-4; no clear D gene. The germline V and J ends were trimmed by 2 bases and 0 bases, with 4 bases remaining between them. The length of the CDR3 is 14 residues. Per germline, CDR1 MNHEY and CDR2 SVGAGI. CDR3 sequence (DNA): TGTGCCAGCAGTTACACATCAACTAATGAAAAACTGTTTTTT. Amino acids: CASSYTSTNEKLFF.